The source of this TCR beta chain is a study of cytomegalovirus exposure and HLA in healthy donors. Losses at the gene ends were 1 base for V and 1 base for J; bases not matched to a gene: 3. The germline gives CDR1 KGHSH, CDR2 LQKENI. This CDR3 is 15 amino acids long. PCR involved 60 Vbeta and 13 Jbeta primers. The table came from immunoSEQ multiplex PCR; TCRdb's copy has only in-frame clones and leaves some out. The data show more than 90,000 clones, with 65% to 90% seen just once and around 4.2% held by the top ten. Points from the study as a whole: A link between a missense DCLRE1C variant and TCR beta V- and J-gene trimming emerged from a later analysis.

Details on this clone: Its antigen is not identified.

The chain recombines TRBV18 with TRBJ2-5, with 7 bases matching TRBD2. The sample was PBMCs. This receptor was identified in an older woman in good health and CMV-seropositive. CDR3 nucleotides: TGTGCCAGCTCACCACGTGCTAGCGGCCAAGAGACCCAGTACTTC. This gives the protein CASSPRASGQETQYF.